These 27 T cell receptor beta chains came from one sample sequenced in a study of CD8+CD57+ T cells in acquired aplastic anemia. Using genomic DNA as the template, TCR beta VDJ and CDR3 profiling was carried out. TCRdb reprocessed the reads via MiXCR and lists one record per CDR3 protein. The table has about 160,000 distinct CDR3 sequences, 35% to 55% seen once. Sequencing used sorted CD4+, CD8+, or CD8+CD57+ T cells (not recorded which) from PBMCs. These receptors came from a human donor in good health.

As for this clonotype: A read error may explain this, as a much larger clone is one base away. J is TRBJ1-3 and V is TRBV6-1; TRBD1 matches 8 bases. Germline-derived CDR1 and CDR2 are MNHNS and SASEGT. This CDR3 region has 12 residues. The CDR3 DNA sequence: TGTGCGAGCAGGGGGCCCGGTGACACCGTATATTTT. Its translation is CASRGPGDTVYF.

For this clonotype: This could be a read error, since a much larger clone is one nucleotide away. This sequence joins TRBV19 and TRBJ1-3; D is possibly TRBD1 (5 bases). From germline, CDR1 is LNHDA and CDR2 SQIVND (reference sequence). The CDR3 length is 17 residues. This CDR3 reads CASSIDWGRISGNAIYF. The CDR3 DNA is TGTGCCAGTAGTATAGATTGGGGACGAATCTCTGGAAACGCCATATATTTT.

This clonotype appeared many times. The genes are TRBV11-2 and TRBJ2-1, with 10 bases that match TRBD2. J was trimmed by 8 bases and V by 5 bases; bases with no gene match: 15. This CDR3 comprises 17 residues. CDR1 SGHAT and CDR2 FQNNGV come from the germline V gene. The CDR3 coding sequence is TGTGCCAGCAGCGGATGGGAGCGGGGGGGCTTTTTGGATGAGCAGTTCTTC. This codes for CASSGWERGGFLDEQFF.

This clonotype occurred many times. The chain has TRBV20-1 and TRBJ1-5, with D perhaps matching TRBD1 (5 bases). CDR1 and CDR2 from the germline V gene are DFQATT and SNEGSKA (reference sequence). This CDR3 has 15 residues. Trimming stripped 0 bases from V and 6 bases from J, with 15 bases between. CDR3 sequence: CSARDSGGGFQPQHF. For the CDR3, the DNA is TGCAGTGCTAGAGATTCCGGTGGGGGGTTTCAGCCCCAGCATTTT.

This clonotype was counted only a few times. This may arise from a read error, as a much more abundant clone is one base away. V and J are TRBV20-1 and TRBJ2-1; 7 positions match TRBD1. The length of the CDR3 is 10 residues. The V segment lost 1 base and the J segment 15 bases; nucleotides outside the gene matches: 3. Germline V lookup: CDR1 DFQATT, CDR2 SNEGSKA (reference sequence). As DNA, the CDR3 is TGCAGTGCTAGAGGAGGGGGCTTGTTCTTC. It codes for CSARGGGLFF.

The sample holds many counts of this clonotype. V usage is TRBV5-6 and J usage is TRBJ2-7; D gene ambiguous. The CDR3 contains 12 residues. The germline V gene encodes CDR1 SGHDT and CDR2 YYEEEE. V dropped 4 bases and J dropped 3 bases, with 8 bases sitting between them. The CDR3 reads CASSKFNYEQYF. The CDR3 coding sequence is TGTGCCAGCAGCAAGTTCAACTACGAGCAGTACTTC.

The chain links TRBV12-5 to TRBJ1-1; 7 bases line up with TRBD1. CDR1 is LGHNT and CDR2 is FRNRAP in the germline V gene. The CDR3 loop spans 14 amino acids. The V and J ends lost 3 bases and 1 base, in that order; junction bases with no gene match: 2. The CDR3 loop is CASGLKGANTEAFF. CDR3 DNA: TGTGCTAGTGGTTTAAAGGGGGCGAACACTGAAGCTTTCTTT.

V gene TRBV24-1 combines with J gene TRBJ2-3; weak D call: TRBD2 (5 bases). This CDR3 is built from 17 residues. Germline V lookup: CDR1 KGHDR, CDR2 SFDVKD. The ends were cut back, 7 bases at V and 6 bases at J, with 25 bases in the middle. The CDR3 bases are TGTGCCACCAGCCGAGGACTGGTGGAAAGAAAGAGGGATACGCAGTATTTT. It yields the protein CATSRGLVERKRDTQYF.

The chain carries TRBV12-3 or TRBV12-4 and TRBJ1-6, with D unresolved. The ends were cut back, 6 bases at V and 10 bases at J, with 13 bases in the middle. The CDR3 is 13 amino acids. The CDR3 loop is CASRIQLDSPLHF. The CDR3 nucleotides read TGTGCCAGCAGGATCCAGTTGGACTCACCCCTCCACTTT.

There are a few counts of this clonotype. The chain joins TRBV3-1 to TRBJ1-2; D might be TRBD1 (5 bases). The V and J ends lost 2 bases and 8 bases respectively, with 12 bases between them. The germline CDR1 and CDR2 sequences are LGHDT and YNNKEL (reference sequence). CDR3 length: 13 amino acids. This CDR3 reads CASSQFRGLGYTF. The DNA of the CDR3 is TGTGCCAGCAGCCAATTCCGGGGGTTAGGCTACACCTTC.

About this clonotype: This could be a read error, since a much larger clone is one nucleotide away. The rearrangement joins TRBV11-2 to TRBJ1-5; D may be TRBD1 (6 bases). Germline CDR1 SGHAT, CDR2 FQNNGV. The CDR3 consists of 15 residues. V was clipped by 5 bases and J by 1 base, with 12 bases between them. Written as DNA, the CDR3 is TGTGCCAGCAGCCTGGGGGCGGTGAGCAATCAGCCCCAGCATTTT. It is translated as CASSLGAVSNQPQHF.

This chain uses TRBV7-6 with TRBJ2-7, with a possible D match to TRBD2 (6 bases). The V gene lost 5 bases and the J gene lost 3 bases, with 11 bases spanning the gap. The CDR3 has 13 amino acids. Germline assignment: CDR1 SGHVS and CDR2 FNYEAQ. For the CDR3, the DNA is TGTGCCAGCAGCGCGGGACCCAACTACGAGCAGTACTTC. This translates into CASSAGPNYEQYF.

The V call is TRBV29-1, the J call TRBJ2-7, with D perhaps TRBD2 (5 bases). CDR1 is SQVTM, CDR2 ANQGSEA, per germline. The V end lost 2 bases, the J end lost 4 bases, and 15 bases lay between the germline ends. The CDR3 loop spans 14 amino acids. The CDR3 here is CSVELVRTGYEQYF. Here the CDR3 DNA reads TGCAGCGTTGAACTCGTCCGGACTGGTTACGAGCAGTACTTC.

This chain connects TRBV2 to TRBJ1-6; weak D call: TRBD1 (6 bases). The V gene lost 6 bases and the J gene lost 4 bases, with 7 bases spanning the gap. The CDR3 totals 13 residues. In germline, CDR1 is SNHLY, CDR2 FYNNEI. CDR3 nucleotides: TGTGCCAGCAGCACAGGGTATAATTCACCCCTCCACTTT. Protein product: CASSTGYNSPLHF. The full variable domain, its missing parts supplied by reference TRBV2 and TRBJ1-6, is EPEVTQTPSHQVTQMGQEVILRCVPISNHLYFYWYRQILGQKVEFLVSFYNNEISEKSEIFDDQFSVERPDGSNFTLKIRSTKLEDSAMYFCASSTGYNSPLHFGNGTRLTVT.

Notes on this clonotype: Given a much more abundant clone one base away, this may be a read error. The chain combines TRBV10-3 with TRBJ1-1; D perhaps matches TRBD1 (5 bases). Germline V gene lookup returns CDR1 ENHRY and CDR2 SYGVKD. The CDR3 totals 13 residues. The germline V and J ends were trimmed by 10 bases and 12 bases, with 24 bases remaining between them. The DNA for the CDR3 is TGTGCCAGCAGCCCAATCCGGGACGGGGAATCTTTCTTT. This translates into CASSPIRDGESFF.

J is TRBJ1-4 and V is TRBV15, with TRBD1 as a possible D gene (6 bases). Germline assignment: CDR1 LNHNV and CDR2 YYDKDF (reference sequence). Trimming shortened V by 6 bases and J by 0 bases, and 11 bases separated the two germline ends. There are 15 residues in the CDR3. The CDR3 sequence: CATRGGPATNEKLFF. The CDR3 DNA reads TGTGCCACCAGAGGGGGGCCAGCAACTAATGAAAAACTGTTTTTT.

This clonotype has a count of ten or more. The chain couples TRBV4-3 to TRBJ1-2; a possible D gene is TRBD1 (6 bases). Trimming shortened V by 2 bases and J by 4 bases, and 8 bases separated the two germline ends. The CDR3 has 13 residues. Germline-derived CDR1 and CDR2 are LGHNA and YSLEER. DNA of the CDR3: TGCGCCAGCAGCCAAAACAGGGTCTATGGCTACACCTTC. Translating gives CASSQNRVYGYTF.

This clonotype has at least ten counts. The genes are TRBV7-8 and TRBJ2-7; TRBD2 matches at 8 bases. With V trimmed by 5 bases and J by 3 bases, 6 bases remained unmatched. The CDR3 has 14 amino acids. The germline V gene has CDR1 SGHVS and CDR2 FQNEAQ. Here the CDR3 DNA reads TGTGCCAGCAGCACCCGGGAGGGAGACTACGAGCAGTACTTC. Residues: CASSTREGDYEQYF.

Ten or more counts support this clonotype. The chain recombines TRBV2 with TRBJ2-7; 9 bases are a match to TRBD1. Germline V lookup: CDR1 SNHLY, CDR2 FYNNEI. V lost 7 bases to trimming and J lost 6 bases; unmatched junction nucleotides: 7. There are 13 residues in the CDR3. CDR3 bases: TGTGCCAGCACTCGGGACAGGGTTGGCGAGCAGTACTTC. Translation gives CASTRDRVGEQYF.

This clonotype was seen a few times. The chain carries TRBV12-3 or TRBV12-4 and TRBJ1-4; D is uncertain. V was shortened by 7 bases and J by 6 bases, with 18 bases between the two germline ends. The CDR3 extends over 15 amino acids. The CDR3 DNA follows: TGTGCCAGCACCCCTCCCGGGCTCCTATATGAAAAACTGTTTTTT. Translated, it gives CASTPPGLLYEKLFF.

With regard to this clonotype: Relative to the germline gene, one junction end is altered; a read error may explain this. The chain combines TRBV5-6 with TRBJ2-3; no clear D. From germline, CDR1 is SGHDT and CDR2 YYEEEE. This CDR3 is built from 11 residues. The DNA for the CDR3 is TGTGCCAGCAGCTCACTGGGCAGTAACTTCTTC. This codes for CASSSLGSNFF. Full variable domain (rest looked up from reference TRBV5-6 and TRBJ2-3): DAGVTQSPTHLIKTRGQQVTLRCSPKSGHDTVSWYQQALGQGPQFIFQYYEEEERQRGNFPDRFSGHQFPNYSSELNVNALLLGDSALYLCASSSLGSNFFGPGTRLTVL.

This chain links TRBV29-1 with TRBJ1-2, with D perhaps matching TRBD1 (6 bases). CDR1 is SQVTM and CDR2 is ANQGSEA in the germline V gene. V lost 4 bases to trimming and J lost 8 bases, with 14 bases between them. The CDR3 is made up of 12 amino acids. The CDR3 coding sequence is TGCAGCGTTGGGGGCAAGGGGGTCGGCTACACCTTC. Amino acid sequence: CSVGGKGVGYTF.

This clonotype has ten or more counts. The chain is built from TRBV7-2 and TRBJ2-1; D remains unclear. This CDR3 has 15 amino acids. From germline, CDR1 is SGHTA and CDR2 FQGNSA. V was shortened by 2 bases and J by 2 bases, with 10 bases between the two germline ends. The CDR3 is CASSLSQGPYNEQFF. The CDR3 DNA sequence: TGTGCCAGCAGCTTATCACAAGGGCCCTACAATGAGCAGTTCTTC.

This clonotype came up many times. CDR3 region: CASRATGILNEKLFF. The DNA of the CDR3 is TGTGCCAGCAGAGCAACAGGGATTCTTAATGAAAAACTGTTTTTT. V and J are TRBV2 and TRBJ1-4, with D possibly TRBD1 on 6 matching bases. The germline gives CDR1 SNHLY, CDR2 FYNNEI. There are 15 residues in the CDR3. Trimming took off 6 bases at V and 4 bases at J, with 15 bases between the two ends.

This clonotype was recorded at least ten times. This chain joins TRBV12-3 or TRBV12-4 and TRBJ2-6; no clear D. V lost 7 bases to trimming and J lost 0 bases, with 7 bases between them. The CDR3 length is 14 residues. The DNA of the CDR3 is TGTGCCAGCAATAAGGACTCTGGGGCCAACGTCCTGACTTTC. This codes for CASNKDSGANVLTF.

At least ten counts were recorded for this clonotype. This chain connects TRBV7-9 to TRBJ1-4, with D possibly matching TRBD1 (5 bases). The CDR3 sequence is 16 residues long. CDR1 SEHNR and CDR2 FQNEAQ come from the germline V gene (reference sequence). V dropped 1 base and J dropped 0 bases, with 9 bases sitting between them. The CDR3 loop reads CASSLGSTATNEKLFF. The CDR3 DNA is TGTGCCAGCAGCTTAGGGTCGACAGCAACTAATGAAAAACTGTTTTTT.

This clonotype was seen a handful of times. The rearrangement links TRBV29-1 to TRBJ1-3, with 7 bases matching TRBD1. Trimming removed 6 bases from V and 7 bases from J; junction bases left unmatched: 12. The CDR3 totals 14 residues. Germline values: CDR1 SQVTM, CDR2 ANQGSEA. CDR3 coding DNA: TGCAGCGTGGCAACAGGGGTTAGGGTTAACACCATATATTTT. Its protein is CSVATGVRVNTIYF.